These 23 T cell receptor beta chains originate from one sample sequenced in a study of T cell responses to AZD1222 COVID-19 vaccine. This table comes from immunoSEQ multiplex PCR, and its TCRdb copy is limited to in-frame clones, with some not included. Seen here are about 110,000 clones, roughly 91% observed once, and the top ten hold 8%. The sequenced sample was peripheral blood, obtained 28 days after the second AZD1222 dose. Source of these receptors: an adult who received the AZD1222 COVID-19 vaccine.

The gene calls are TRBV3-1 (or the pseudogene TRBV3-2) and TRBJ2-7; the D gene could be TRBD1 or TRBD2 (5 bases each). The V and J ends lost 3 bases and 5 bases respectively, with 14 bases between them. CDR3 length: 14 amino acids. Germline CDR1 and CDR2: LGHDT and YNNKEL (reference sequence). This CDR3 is CASSQRGAINEQYF. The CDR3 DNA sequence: TGTGCCAGCAGCCAGAGGGGTGCGATCAACGAGCAGTACTTC.

The CDR3, as DNA: TGTGCCAGCAGCCCACGGCTCGATGCTGAAGCTTTCTTT. Encoded protein: CASSPRLDAEAFF. The chain uses TRBV7-8 and TRBJ1-1; D is unresolved. Germline V gene data show CDR1 as SGHVS and CDR2 as FQNEAQ. Trimming shortened V by 5 bases and J by 6 bases, and 13 bases separated the two germline ends. The CDR3 has 13 residues.

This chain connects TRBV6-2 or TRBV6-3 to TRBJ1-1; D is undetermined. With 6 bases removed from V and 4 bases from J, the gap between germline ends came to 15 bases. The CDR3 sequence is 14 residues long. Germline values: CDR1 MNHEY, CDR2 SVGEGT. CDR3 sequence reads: CASSRYQRSTEAFF. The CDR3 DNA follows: TGTGCCAGCAGCCGATACCAGAGGAGCACTGAAGCTTTCTTT.

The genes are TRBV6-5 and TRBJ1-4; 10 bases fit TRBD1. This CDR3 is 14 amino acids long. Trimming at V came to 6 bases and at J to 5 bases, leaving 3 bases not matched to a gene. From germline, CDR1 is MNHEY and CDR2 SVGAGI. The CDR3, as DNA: TGTGCCAGCAGAAAGACAGGGGGCAATGAAAAACTGTTTTTT. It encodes CASRKTGGNEKLFF.

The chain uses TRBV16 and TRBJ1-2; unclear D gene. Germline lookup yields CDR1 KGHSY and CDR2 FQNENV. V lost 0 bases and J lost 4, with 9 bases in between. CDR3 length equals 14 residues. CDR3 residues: CASSQSTTSYGYTF. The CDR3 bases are TGTGCCAGCAGCCAATCGACAACGAGCTATGGCTACACCTTC.

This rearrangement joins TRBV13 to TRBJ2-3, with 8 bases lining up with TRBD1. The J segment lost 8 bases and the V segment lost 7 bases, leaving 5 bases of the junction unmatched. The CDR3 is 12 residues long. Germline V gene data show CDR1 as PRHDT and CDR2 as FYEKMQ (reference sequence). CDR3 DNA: TGTGCCAGCAACAGGGGGACTGGTACGCAGTATTTT. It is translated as CASNRGTGTQYF.

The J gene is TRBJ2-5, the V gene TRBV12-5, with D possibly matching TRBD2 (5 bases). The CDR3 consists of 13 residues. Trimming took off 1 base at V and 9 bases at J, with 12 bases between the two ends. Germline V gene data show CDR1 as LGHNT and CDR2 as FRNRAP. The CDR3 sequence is CASGLDGVGAQYF. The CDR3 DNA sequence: TGTGCTAGTGGTTTGGATGGGGTCGGGGCCCAGTACTTC.

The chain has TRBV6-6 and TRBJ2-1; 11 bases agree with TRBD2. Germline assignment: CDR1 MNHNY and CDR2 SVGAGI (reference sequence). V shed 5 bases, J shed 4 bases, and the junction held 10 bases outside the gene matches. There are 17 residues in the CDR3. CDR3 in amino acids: CASSPSGVAGGYNEQFF. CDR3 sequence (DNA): TGTGCCAGCAGTCCCTCCGGTGTAGCGGGGGGGTACAATGAGCAGTTCTTC.

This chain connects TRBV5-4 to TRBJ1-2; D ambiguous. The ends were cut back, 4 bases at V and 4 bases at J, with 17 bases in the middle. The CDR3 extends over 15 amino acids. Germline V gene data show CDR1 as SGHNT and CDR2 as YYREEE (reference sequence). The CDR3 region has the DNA TGTGCCAGCAGCGGGCCCCGGACGGCGACCTATGGCTACACCTTC. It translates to CASSGPRTATYGYTF.

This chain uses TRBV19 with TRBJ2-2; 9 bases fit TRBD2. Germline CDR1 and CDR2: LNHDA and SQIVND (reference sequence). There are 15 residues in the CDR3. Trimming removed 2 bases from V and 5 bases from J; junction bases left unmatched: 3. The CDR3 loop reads CASSIRLAGTGELFF. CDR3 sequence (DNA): TGTGCCAGTAGTATAAGGCTAGCGGGGACCGGGGAGCTGTTTTTT.

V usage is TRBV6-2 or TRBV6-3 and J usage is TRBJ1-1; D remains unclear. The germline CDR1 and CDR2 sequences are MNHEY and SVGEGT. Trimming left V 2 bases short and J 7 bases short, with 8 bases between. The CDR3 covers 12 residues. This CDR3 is CASSYARNEAFF. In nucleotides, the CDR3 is TGTGCCAGCAGTTACGCCCGTAATGAAGCTTTCTTT.

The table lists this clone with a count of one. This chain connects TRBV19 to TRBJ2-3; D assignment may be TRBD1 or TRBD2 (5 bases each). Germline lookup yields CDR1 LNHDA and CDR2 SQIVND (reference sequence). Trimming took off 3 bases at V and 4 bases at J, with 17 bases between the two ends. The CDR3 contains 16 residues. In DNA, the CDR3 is TGTGCCAGTAGTATGGGAGAGGGGATGGGGCCAGATACGCAGTATTTT. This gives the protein CASSMGEGMGPDTQYF.

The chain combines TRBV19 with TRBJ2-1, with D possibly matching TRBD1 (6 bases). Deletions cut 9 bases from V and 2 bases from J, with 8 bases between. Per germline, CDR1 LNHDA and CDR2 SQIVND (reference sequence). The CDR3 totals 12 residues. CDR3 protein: CASRDTYNEQFF. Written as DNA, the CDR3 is TGTGCCAGCCGGGACACCTACAATGAGCAGTTCTTC.

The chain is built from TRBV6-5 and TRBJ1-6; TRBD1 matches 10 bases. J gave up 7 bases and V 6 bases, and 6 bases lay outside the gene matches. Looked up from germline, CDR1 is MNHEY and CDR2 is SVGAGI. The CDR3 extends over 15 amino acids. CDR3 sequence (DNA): TGTGCCAGCAGCAGACAGGGGGCCGGGAATTCACCCCTCCACTTT. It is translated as CASSRQGAGNSPLHF.

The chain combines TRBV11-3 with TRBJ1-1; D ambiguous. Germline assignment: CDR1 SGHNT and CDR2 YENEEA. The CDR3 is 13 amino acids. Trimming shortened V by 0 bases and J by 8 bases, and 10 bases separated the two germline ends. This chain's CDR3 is CASSLEAKLEAFF. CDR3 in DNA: TGTGCCAGCAGCTTAGAGGCAAAATTAGAAGCTTTCTTT.

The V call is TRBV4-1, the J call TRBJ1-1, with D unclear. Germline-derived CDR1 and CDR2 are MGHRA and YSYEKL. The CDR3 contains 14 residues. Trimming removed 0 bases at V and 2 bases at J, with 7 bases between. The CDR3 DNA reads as TGCGCCAGCAGCCAAGATCGCGGTAACACTGAAGCTTTCTTT. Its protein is CASSQDRGNTEAFF.

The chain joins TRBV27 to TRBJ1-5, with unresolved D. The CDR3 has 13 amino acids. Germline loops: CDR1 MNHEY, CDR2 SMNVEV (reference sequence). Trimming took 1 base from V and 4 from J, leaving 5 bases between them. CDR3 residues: CASSLFINQPQHF. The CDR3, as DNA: TGTGCCAGCAGTTTATTTATTAATCAGCCCCAGCATTTT.

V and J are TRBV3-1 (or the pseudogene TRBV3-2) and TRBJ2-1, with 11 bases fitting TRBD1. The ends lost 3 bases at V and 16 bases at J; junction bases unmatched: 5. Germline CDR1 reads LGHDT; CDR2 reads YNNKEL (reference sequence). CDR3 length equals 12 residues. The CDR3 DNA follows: TGTGCCAGCAGCCAGCCGGACAGGGGGCTATTCTTC. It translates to CASSQPDRGLFF.

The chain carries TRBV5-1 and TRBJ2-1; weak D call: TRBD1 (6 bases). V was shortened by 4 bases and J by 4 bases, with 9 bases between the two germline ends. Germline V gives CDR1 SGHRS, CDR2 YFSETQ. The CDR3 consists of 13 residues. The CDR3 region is CASSQGLYNEQFF. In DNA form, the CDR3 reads TGCGCCAGCAGCCAGGGGTTGTACAATGAGCAGTTCTTC.

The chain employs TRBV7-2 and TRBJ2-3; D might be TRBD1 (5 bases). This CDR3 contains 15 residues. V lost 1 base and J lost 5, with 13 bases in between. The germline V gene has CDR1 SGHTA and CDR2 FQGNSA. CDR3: CASSLVGLEKDTQYF. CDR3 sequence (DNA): TGTGCCAGCAGCTTAGTGGGGCTAGAGAAAGATACGCAGTATTTT.

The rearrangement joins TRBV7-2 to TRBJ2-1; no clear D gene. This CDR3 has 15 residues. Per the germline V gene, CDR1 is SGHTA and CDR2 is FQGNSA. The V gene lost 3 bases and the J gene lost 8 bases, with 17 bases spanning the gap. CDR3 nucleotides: TGTGCCAGCAGCTTGGTGAAGGTCGGTTTCGATGAGCAGTTCTTC. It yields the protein CASSLVKVGFDEQFF.

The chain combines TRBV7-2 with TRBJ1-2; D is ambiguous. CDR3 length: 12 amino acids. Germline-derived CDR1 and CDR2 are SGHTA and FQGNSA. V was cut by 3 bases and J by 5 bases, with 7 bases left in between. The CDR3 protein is CASSLARYGYTF. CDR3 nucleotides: TGTGCCAGCAGCTTGGCGCGATATGGCTACACCTTC.

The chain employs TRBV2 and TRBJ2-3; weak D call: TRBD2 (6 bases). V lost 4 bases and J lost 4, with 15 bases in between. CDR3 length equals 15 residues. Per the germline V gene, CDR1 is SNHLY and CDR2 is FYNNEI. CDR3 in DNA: TGTGCCAGCAGTGTGACGGGGGTTAGCCCAGATACGCAGTATTTT. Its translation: CASSVTGVSPDTQYF.